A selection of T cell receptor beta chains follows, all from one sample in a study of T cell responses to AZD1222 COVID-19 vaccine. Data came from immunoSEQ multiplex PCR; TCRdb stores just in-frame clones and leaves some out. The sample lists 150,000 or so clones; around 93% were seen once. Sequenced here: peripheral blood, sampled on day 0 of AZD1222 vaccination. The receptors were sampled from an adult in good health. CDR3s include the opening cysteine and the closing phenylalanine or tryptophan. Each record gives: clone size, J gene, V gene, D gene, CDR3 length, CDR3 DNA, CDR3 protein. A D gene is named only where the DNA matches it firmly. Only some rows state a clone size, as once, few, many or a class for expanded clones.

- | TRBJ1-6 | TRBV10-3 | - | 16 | TGTGCCATCAGTGAGTCGACGTCCGCGCATAATTCACCCCTCCACTTT | CAISESTSAHNSPLHF
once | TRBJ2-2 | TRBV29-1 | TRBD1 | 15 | TGCAGCTTAATTTCCCCGGGACAGAGCACCGGGGAGCTGTTTTTT | CSLISPGQSTGELFF
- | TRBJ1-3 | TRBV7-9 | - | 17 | TGTGCCAGCAGCTTACTTGGCCGTGGGGAATCTGGAAACACCATATATTTT | CASSLLGRGESGNTIYF
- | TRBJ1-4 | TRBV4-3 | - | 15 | TGCGCCAGCAGCCAAGAAACGGGAAGGGATGAAAAACTGTTTTTT | CASSQETGRDEKLFF
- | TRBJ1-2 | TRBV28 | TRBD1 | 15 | TGTGCCAGCAGTCTCGGGACAGAGAAGAACTATGGCTACACCTTC | CASSLGTEKNYGYTF
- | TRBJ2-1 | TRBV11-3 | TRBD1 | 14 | TGTGCCAGCAGCCCTGGACAGGGTAGTGATGAGCAGTTCTTC | CASSPGQGSDEQFF
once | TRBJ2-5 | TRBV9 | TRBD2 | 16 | TGTGCCAGCAGCGTAGGCGTAGCGGGGGGTCAAGAGACCCAGTACTTC | CASSVGVAGGQETQYF
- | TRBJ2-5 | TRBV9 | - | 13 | TGTGCCAGCAGCGTTCAGATTCAAGAGACCCAGTACTTC | CASSVQIQETQYF
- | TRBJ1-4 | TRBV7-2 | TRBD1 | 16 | TGTGCCAGCAGCTTGGGGTCCACAGGGGGCTATGAAAAACTGTTTTTT | CASSLGSTGGYEKLFF
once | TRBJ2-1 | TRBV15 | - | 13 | TGTGCCACCAGCCCCCCTTCGAAAAATGAGCAGTTCTTC | CATSPPSKNEQFF
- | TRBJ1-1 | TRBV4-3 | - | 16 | TGCGCCAGCAGCCAAGGGGGGGTCCCCGACGGCCCTGAAGCTTTCTTT | CASSQGGVPDGPEAFF
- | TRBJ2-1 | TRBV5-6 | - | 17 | TGTGCCAGCAGCTTGGATAAGGCCCCGGGTGTGGGCAATGAGCAGTTCTTC | CASSLDKAPGVGNEQFF
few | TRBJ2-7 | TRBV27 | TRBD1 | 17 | TGTGCCAGCAGTTTGGCCATTGGCGGACAGGGGGTCTACGAGCAGTACTTC | CASSLAIGGQGVYEQYF
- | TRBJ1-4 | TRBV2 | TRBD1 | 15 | TGTGCCAGCAGTCCGAACAGGGGAACTAATGAAAAACTGTTTTTT | CASSPNRGTNEKLFF
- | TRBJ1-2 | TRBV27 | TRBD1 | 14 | TGTGCCAGCAGTACTACCAGGGGGAGGTATGGCTACACCTTC | CASSTTRGRYGYTF
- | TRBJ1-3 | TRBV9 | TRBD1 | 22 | TGTGCCAGCAGCGTAGCTCGAGTAAAGGACAGGGGGTCCATAGGCTCTGGAAACACCATATATTTT | CASSVARVKDRGSIGSGNTIYF
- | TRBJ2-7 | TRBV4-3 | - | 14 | TGCGCCAGCAGCTCAGGGACCCCCACCTACGAGCAGTACTTC | CASSSGTPTYEQYF
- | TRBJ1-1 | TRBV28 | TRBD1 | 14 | TGTGCCAGCAGGAAAGGGGGCGTGAACACTGAAGCTTTCTTT | CASRKGGVNTEAFF
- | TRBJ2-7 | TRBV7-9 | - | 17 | TGTGCCAGCAGCCCCCGTTTGGACAGCAAGGACGCCTACGAGCAGTACTTC | CASSPRLDSKDAYEQYF
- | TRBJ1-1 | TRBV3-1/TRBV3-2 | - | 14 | TGTGCCAGCAGCCAAGTGCCGGGGGACACTGAAGCTTTCTTT | CASSQVPGDTEAFF
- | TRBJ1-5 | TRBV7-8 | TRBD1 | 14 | TGTGCCAGCAGCTTAGGGGACAGGGACCAGCCCCAGCATTTT | CASSLGDRDQPQHF
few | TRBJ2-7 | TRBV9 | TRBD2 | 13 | TGTGCCAGCAGCCCCACGGGGGGGTACGAGCAGTACTTC | CASSPTGGYEQYF
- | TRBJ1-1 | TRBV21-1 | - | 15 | TGTGCCAGCAGCAAAGTCCCTATTATAAACACTGAAGCTTTCTTT | CASSKVPIINTEAFF
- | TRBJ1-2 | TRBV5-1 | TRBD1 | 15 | TGCGCCAGCAGCTTGGTGGACAGGGGGATCTATGGCTACACCTTC | CASSLVDRGIYGYTF
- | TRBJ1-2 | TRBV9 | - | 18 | TGTGCCAGCAGCGACGACCCAGGGCCGCTGATTATAAACTATGGCTACACCTTC | CASSDDPGPLIINYGYTF
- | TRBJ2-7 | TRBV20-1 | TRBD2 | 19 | TGCAGTGCTAGTGATCCGGGACTAGCGGGGATTCAGGCCGTAGGCGAGCAGTACTTC | CSASDPGLAGIQAVGEQYF
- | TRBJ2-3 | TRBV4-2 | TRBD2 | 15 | TGTGCCAGCAGCCCAGCAGCGGGGATCACAGATACGCAGTATTTT | CASSPAAGITDTQYF
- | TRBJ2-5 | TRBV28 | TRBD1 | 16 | TGTGCCAGCAGTTTATCGGGACAGGGATTTCAGGAGACCCAGTACTTC | CASSLSGQGFQETQYF